This note documents a single T cell receptor (beta chain) sequence. CDR3 length equals 15 residues. CDR1 and CDR2 from the germline V gene are DFQATT and SNEGSKA (reference sequence). V lost 0 bases and J 3 bases, leaving 15 bases between the germline ends. The RNA, roughly 0.45 to 1 ug, was put through reverse transcription using random hexamers. One entry per CDR3 protein results from TCRdb running MiXCR on the immunoSEQ multiplex PCR reads. The top ten hold over 0.15% of the sample, which has some 130,000 distinct CDR3 sequences, 95% seen once. The CD8+ and CD4+ T cells were isolated magnetically using a negative isolation approach, whereas the TEMRA cells were enriched by FACS. This sample is drawn from a study of CD8 T cells in Susac syndrome. Study in general: Active disease was present in roughly 6 of the sequenced Susac syndrome patients, and remission in eight or nine.

The chain couples TRBV20-1 to TRBJ2-7; the D call may be TRBD1 or TRBD2 (6 bases each). This clonotype originated in a human donor with Susac syndrome. Sequences were obtained from CD8+ T cells from PBMCs. CDR3 in DNA: TGCAGTGCTAGAGAGTACCTAGGAGGGGGCTACGAGCAGTACTTC. Amino acid sequence: CSAREYLGGGYEQYF.